These T cell receptor beta chains were read from a single sample in a study of graft-versus-host responses after intestinal transplantation. The repertoire was sequenced with immunoSEQ multiplex PCR; TCRdb's copy has only in-frame clones and lacks some. This table holds fewer than 150,000 clones, around nine tenths found once. Their antigens are not known. Sequenced here: unstimulated CD4+ T cells sorted from spleen or lymph node cells, sampled before intestinal transplant. The source is a human donor who received an intestinal transplant. Each CDR3 is given with its conserved first and last residue. The D gene is left open where the match is weak. Not every row has a clone size; where given, it reads once, few, many or a size class.

clone_size j_call v_call d_call cdr3_aa cdr3_nt
NA TRBJ2-7 TRBV27 TRBD1 CASSKRGLSYEQYF TGTGCCAGCAGTAAGAGGGGGCTTAGCTACGAGCAGTACTTC
NA TRBJ1-1 TRBV18 NA CASSLTTVQSTEAFF TGTGCCAGCTCGCTCACGACAGTTCAATCTACTGAAGCTTTCTTT
NA TRBJ1-2 TRBV6-5 NA CASSYSIQRGYTF TGTGCCAGCAGTTACTCGATACAGAGAGGCTACACCTTC
NA TRBJ2-7 TRBV4-2 NA CASSQEIGRYEQYF TGTGCCAGCAGCCAAGAAATAGGGCGCTACGAGCAGTACTTC
NA TRBJ1-3 TRBV7-2 NA CASSFGPLSGNTIYF TGTGCCAGCAGCTTCGGCCCCCTCTCTGGAAACACCATATATTTT
once TRBJ1-1 TRBV6-5 NA CASSLETGHRPAFF TGTGCCAGCAGCCTCGAGACAGGTCATAGGCCGGCTTTCTTT
NA TRBJ1-2 TRBV29-1 NA CSVMTGYGYTF TGCAGCGTTATGACAGGCTATGGCTACACCTTC
once TRBJ1-1 TRBV30 TRBD1 CASQGTGTEAFF TGTGCCTCCCAGGGGACAGGCACTGAAGCTTTCTTT
NA TRBJ2-7 TRBV5-1 TRBD1 CASSPTYQGAGYEQYF TGCGCCAGCAGCCCCACCTACCAGGGGGCTGGGTACGAGCAGTACTTC
NA TRBJ2-2 TRBV4-1 NA CASSQDFVGRRELFF TGCGCCAGCAGCCAAGATTTTGTGGGAAGGAGGGAGCTGTTTTTT
NA TRBJ1-2 TRBV19 NA CASSIRWVAGGYGYTF TGTGCCAGTAGTATAAGATGGGTAGCGGGGGGGTATGGCTACACCTTC
NA TRBJ2-5 TRBV5-1 TRBD2 CASSSPGLAGGKETQYF TGCGCCAGCAGCAGCCCGGGACTAGCGGGGGGAAAAGAGACCCAGTACTTC
NA TRBJ2-3 TRBV7-8 TRBD1 CASSLAGGPSLYTDTQYF TGTGCCAGCAGCTTAGCAGGGGGCCCCAGCCTGTACACAGATACGCAGTATTTT
NA TRBJ1-1 TRBV9 NA CASSGGGFMNTEAFF TGTGCCAGCAGCGGCGGTGGTTTCATGAACACTGAAGCTTTCTTT
NA TRBJ2-7 TRBV18 NA CASSLGYPGQQYF TGTGCCAGCTCACTCGGATACCCGGGACAGCAGTACTTC
NA TRBJ2-3 TRBV5-1 NA CASSLGDNTDTQYF TGCGCCAGCAGCTTGGGAGACAACACAGATACGCAGTATTTT
NA TRBJ2-5 TRBV7-3 TRBD2 CASSPSGGRETQYF TGTGCCAGCAGCCCTTCGGGGGGGAGGGAGACCCAGTACTTC
NA TRBJ2-2 TRBV15 NA CATSKGPNTGELFF TGTGCCACCAGCAAGGGACCGAACACCGGGGAGCTGTTTTTT
NA TRBJ1-2 TRBV29-1 NA CSVRTWTENYGYTF TGCAGCGTCCGGACCTGGACAGAGAACTATGGCTACACCTTC
NA TRBJ1-2 TRBV19 NA CASMGSYGYTF TGTGCCAGTATGGGAAGCTATGGCTACACCTTC
NA TRBJ1-1 TRBV5-5 TRBD1 CASSLQGDTEAFF TGTGCCAGCAGCCTTCAGGGGGACACTGAAGCTTTCTTT
NA TRBJ2-1 TRBV4-2 TRBD2 CASSQTGTRGDEQFF TGTGCCAGCAGCCAAACCGGGACTAGAGGGGATGAGCAGTTCTTC
NA TRBJ1-2 TRBV7-8 TRBD1 CASSRTGGVGNYGYTF TGTGCCAGCAGTCGGACAGGGGGCGTTGGTAACTATGGCTACACCTTC
NA TRBJ1-2 TRBV11-2 NA CASSPSGGGYTF TGTGCCAGCAGCCCTTCGGGGGGTGGCTACACCTTC
NA TRBJ2-1 TRBV4-1 NA CASSQVNYNEQFF TGCGCCAGCAGCCAAGTTAACTACAATGAGCAGTTCTTC
NA TRBJ2-7 TRBV9 TRBD2 CASSVGSGGYEQYF TGTGCCAGCAGCGTAGGAAGCGGGGGCTACGAGCAGTACTTC
once TRBJ1-6 TRBV9 NA CASSVAEAADLGSPLHF TGTGCCAGCAGCGTAGCTGAGGCGGCGGACTTGGGGTCACCCCTCCACTTT
NA TRBJ1-1 TRBV18 TRBD1 CASSQRTGENTEAFF TGTGCCAGCTCACAAAGGACAGGAGAAAACACTGAAGCTTTCTTT
NA TRBJ1-2 TRBV6-1 TRBD1 CASRQGAGYTF TGTGCCAGCAGGCAGGGGGCGGGCTACACCTTC
once TRBJ1-1 TRBV27 NA CASRGGRFNTEAFF TGTGCCAGCAGAGGCGGACGGTTTAACACTGAAGCTTTCTTT
NA TRBJ1-2 TRBV2 TRBD1 CASGQGFYGYTF TGTGCCAGCGGACAGGGGTTCTATGGCTACACCTTC
NA TRBJ1-2 TRBV5-1 NA CASSSVAGTDNYGYTF TGCGCCAGCAGCAGCGTAGCCGGGACGGATAACTATGGCTACACCTTC
NA TRBJ2-2 TRBV12-5 NA CASGFSGGELFF TGTGCTAGTGGTTTTTCGGGCGGGGAGCTGTTTTTT
NA TRBJ1-1 TRBV6-1 NA CASSERLNTEAFF TGTGCCAGCAGTGAAAGGTTGAACACTGAAGCTTTCTTT
NA TRBJ1-4 TRBV5-1 NA CASSVGTANEKLFF TGCGCCAGCAGCGTGGGGACGGCTAATGAAAAACTGTTTTTT
NA TRBJ1-2 TRBV7-9 NA CASSQGSGYTF TGTGCCAGCAGCCAGGGATCCGGCTACACCTTC
NA TRBJ2-5 TRBV5-1 TRBD1 CASSLGQGVGETQYF TGCGCCAGCAGCTTGGGACAGGGGGTAGGTGAGACCCAGTACTTC
NA TRBJ2-5 TRBV10-2 NA CASGIQGEETQYF TGCGCCAGCGGCATACAGGGAGAAGAGACCCAGTACTTC
NA TRBJ2-7 TRBV29-1 NA CSVGRRGSEQYF TGCAGCGTTGGTCGCAGGGGCAGTGAGCAGTACTTC
NA TRBJ1-2 TRBV5-5 NA CASSPRGNYGYTF TGTGCCAGCAGCCCGAGGGGAAACTATGGCTACACCTTC
NA TRBJ1-1 TRBV29-1 NA CSAAGTANTEAFF TGCAGCGCGGCCGGGACGGCGAACACTGAAGCTTTCTTT
once TRBJ1-3 TRBV11-1 TRBD1 CASSSPSGTGLNSGNTIYF TGTGCCAGCAGCTCACCCTCCGGGACAGGGCTCAACTCTGGAAACACCATATATTTT
NA TRBJ2-1 TRBV5-4 NA CASSLWSGTDNEQFF TGTGCCAGCAGCTTGTGGTCTGGCACCGACAATGAGCAGTTCTTC
NA TRBJ2-1 TRBV28 NA CASSRTALNEQFF TGTGCCAGCAGTAGGACAGCCTTAAATGAGCAGTTCTTC
NA TRBJ1-1 TRBV2 TRBD1 CASSFDRAEAFF TGTGCCAGCAGTTTCGACAGGGCCGAAGCTTTCTTT
once TRBJ1-1 TRBV4-1 TRBD1 CASSDREELNTEAFF TGCGCCAGCAGCGACAGGGAGGAATTGAACACTGAAGCTTTCTTT
NA TRBJ1-1 TRBV7-8 NA CASSHTGLLNTEAFF TGTGCCAGCAGCCATACAGGTCTCCTGAACACTGAAGCTTTCTTT
NA TRBJ2-3 TRBV9 NA CASSGSPDTQYF TGTGCCAGCAGCGGGTCCCCAGATACGCAGTATTTT
once TRBJ2-1 TRBV19 NA CASSIGQSSYNEQFF TGTGCCAGTAGTATCGGGCAGAGCTCCTACAATGAGCAGTTCTTC